The 2 T cell receptor beta chains in this list originate from one sample, sequenced in a study of shared clonotypes between healthy human individuals. Naive CD8 cells were CD45RO-negative, positively selected for CCR7, excluding terminally differentiated effector memory CD45RA+ cells. Clones were sequenced by immunoSEQ multiplex PCR, and TCRdb holds only the in-frame ones, with some missing. The table includes roughly 570,000 clones, nearly 98% detected once. The specimen was naive CD8+ T cells sorted from blood. These receptors were obtained from a man aged 25-40 years in good health.

As concerns this clone: The sample contains more than one DNA sequence encoding this CDR3. The chain carries TRBV29-1 and TRBJ2-1; no reliable D call. The CDR3 runs to 14 residues. Trimming took 3 bases from V and 0 from J, leaving 9 bases between them. Germline V gene lookup returns CDR1 SQVTM and CDR2 ANQGSEA. CDR3: CSVEDRSSYNEQFF. The CDR3, as DNA: TGCAGCGTTGAGGACCGGAGCTCCTACAATGAGCAGTTCTTC.

This rearrangement joins TRBV13 to TRBJ2-7; D uncertain. Per the germline V gene, CDR1 is PRHDT and CDR2 is FYEKMQ (reference sequence). This CDR3 comprises 14 residues. The ends were cut back, 4 bases at V and 0 bases at J, with 10 bases in the middle. Here the CDR3 reads CASSSGRRSYEQYF. CDR3 DNA sequence: TGTGCCAGCAGCTCCGGCCGGCGCTCCTACGAGCAGTACTTC.